The clone carrying this T cell receptor beta chain has just a few counts. No antigen is known for it. Each CDR3 protein is one row after TCRdb ran MiXCR on the reads. The sample has about 890,000 distinct CDR3 sequences, around 30% seen once. The data originate from a study of T cell repertoires in cytomegalovirus infection. The V and J ends lost 6 bases and 6 bases respectively, with 8 bases between them. The CDR3 spans 11 residues. Germline CDR1 reads SEHNR; CDR2 reads FQNEAQ (reference sequence). The source is a human donor in good health (CMV status not recorded). Some clones in this sample may be carry-over from other donors' samples. The rearrangement links TRBV7-9 to TRBJ1-1, with D unclear. Sequencing used cultured CD8+ T cells from PBMCs, obtained from culture after CMV antigen stimulation. CDR3 loop: CASRGRAEAFF. In nucleotides, the CDR3 is TGTGCCAGCAGGGGTCGAGCTGAAGCTTTCTTT.